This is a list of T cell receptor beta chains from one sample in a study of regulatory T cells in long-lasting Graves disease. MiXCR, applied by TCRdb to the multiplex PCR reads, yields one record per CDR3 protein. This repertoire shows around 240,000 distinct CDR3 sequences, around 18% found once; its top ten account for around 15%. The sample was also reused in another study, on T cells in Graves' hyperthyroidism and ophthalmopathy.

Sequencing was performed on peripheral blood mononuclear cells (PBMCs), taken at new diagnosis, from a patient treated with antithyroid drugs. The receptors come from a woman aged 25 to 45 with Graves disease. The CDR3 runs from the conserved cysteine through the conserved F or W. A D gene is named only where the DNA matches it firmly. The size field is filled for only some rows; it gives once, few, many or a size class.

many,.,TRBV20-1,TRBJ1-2,TGCAGTGCTAGAAGGCCAGCCAATAACTATGGCTACACCTTC,CSARRPANNYGYTF
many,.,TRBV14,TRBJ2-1,TGTGCCAGCAGCCCCCTAGGGGGGATCTCCTACAATGAGCAGTTCTTC,CASSPLGGISYNEQFF
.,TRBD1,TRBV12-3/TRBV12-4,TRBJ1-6,TGTGCCAGCAGTCCAGGGGGCCTAGGTGGGTCACCCCTCCACTTT,CASSPGGLGGSPLHF
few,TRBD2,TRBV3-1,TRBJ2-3,TGTGCCAGCAGCCAATTTTCGCGACTAGCGGGGGCTGGGCAGTATTTT,CASSQFSRLAGAGQYF
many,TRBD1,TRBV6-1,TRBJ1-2,TGTGCCAGCAGCCCGAACAGGGGTGATGGCTACACCTTC,CASSPNRGDGYTF
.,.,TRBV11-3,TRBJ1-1,TGTGCCAGCAGACCGCCGGGGGACACTGAAGCTTTCTTT,CASRPPGDTEAFF
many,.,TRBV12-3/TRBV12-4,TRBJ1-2,TGTGCCAGCAGTCCCCTGGACAGTAACTATGGCTACACCTTC,CASSPLDSNYGYTF
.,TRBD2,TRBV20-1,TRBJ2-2,TGCAGTGCTTACTCTAGCGGGGGCTGGGAGCTGTTTTTT,CSAYSSGGWELFF
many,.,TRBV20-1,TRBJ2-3,TGCAGTGCAGGAGGGGGCACAGATACGCAGTATTTT,CSAGGGTDTQYF
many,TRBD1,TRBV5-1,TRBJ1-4,TGCGCCAGCAGCCTGGGACAGGGCGGTGAAAAACTGTTTTTT,CASSLGQGGEKLFF
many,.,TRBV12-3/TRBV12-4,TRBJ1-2,TGTGCCAGCAGTTTAAGGAGGGCAAGTGGCTACACCTTC,CASSLRRASGYTF
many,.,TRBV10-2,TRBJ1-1,TGCGCCAGCAGGGTGAGAGGGAGTGGGATGAACACTGAAGCTTTCTTT,CASRVRGSGMNTEAFF
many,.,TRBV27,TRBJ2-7,TGTGCCAGCAAACCCGGGACACCATCTTACGAGCAGTACTTC,CASKPGTPSYEQYF
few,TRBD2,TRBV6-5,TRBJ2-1,TGTGCCAGCAGTTGGGGGACTAGCGGGGGGGCCCCGAGCTCCTACAATGAGCAGTTCTTC,CASSWGTSGGAPSSYNEQFF
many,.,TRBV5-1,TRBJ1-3,TGCGCCAGCAGCTTGGATCCAGGAGGCTCTGGAAACACCATATATTTT,CASSLDPGGSGNTIYF
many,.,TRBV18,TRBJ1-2,TGTGCCAGCTCACATTCGGACACCAACCCCGGCTACACCTTC,CASSHSDTNPGYTF
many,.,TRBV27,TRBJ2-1,TGTGCCAGCACGGACTACAATGAGCAGTTCTTC,CASTDYNEQFF
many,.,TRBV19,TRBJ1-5,TGTGCCAGTAGTGTTTCAGCGGTGGGGGGTGGACAGCCCCAGCATTTT,CASSVSAVGGGQPQHF
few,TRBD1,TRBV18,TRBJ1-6,TGTGCCAGCTCACCACGGGACAGGGGGTTTAATTCACCCCTCCACTTT,CASSPRDRGFNSPLHF
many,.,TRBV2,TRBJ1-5,TGTGCCAGCACCAGGGACATGGGCAATCAGCCCCAGCATTTT,CASTRDMGNQPQHF
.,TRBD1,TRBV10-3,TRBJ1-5,TGTGCCATCAGTGAGGCACAGGGGAACCAGCCCCAGCATTTT,CAISEAQGNQPQHF
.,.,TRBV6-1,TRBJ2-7,TGTGCCAGCAGTGGGGCAGGGGCCGGCGAGCAGTACTTC,CASSGAGAGEQYF
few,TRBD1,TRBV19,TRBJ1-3,TGTGCCAGTAGTGACCCCATATCGGGACAGTCTGGAAACACCATATATTTT,CASSDPISGQSGNTIYF
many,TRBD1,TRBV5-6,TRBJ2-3,TGTGCCAGCACCTGGGACAGGGGAACAGATACGCAGTATTTT,CASTWDRGTDTQYF
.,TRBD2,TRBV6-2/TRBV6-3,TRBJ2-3,TGTGCCAGCAGTTACTCGGGAGGTGTAGCGGGGGTCAGAGATACGCAGTATTTT,CASSYSGGVAGVRDTQYF
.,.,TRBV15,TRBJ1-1,TGTGCCACCAGCAGAGAGGATTCGGGCACTGAAGCTTTCTTT,CATSREDSGTEAFF
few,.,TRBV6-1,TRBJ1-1,TGTGCCAGCACGAGGCAGGGATTTACTGAAGCTTTCTTT,CASTRQGFTEAFF
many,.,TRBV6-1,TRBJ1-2,TGTGCCAGCAGCCCCGGGCCCCAGGGAGTCCGTGGCTACACCTTC,CASSPGPQGVRGYTF
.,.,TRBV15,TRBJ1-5,TGTGCCACCAGCAGTCCAAGGGGGGGCCACAATCAGCCCCAGCATTTT,CATSSPRGGHNQPQHF
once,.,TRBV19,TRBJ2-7,TGTGCCAGTAAGGACGGAAGCTCCTACGAGCAGTACTTC,CASKDGSSYEQYF
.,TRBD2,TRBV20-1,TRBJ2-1,TGCAGTGCTAGCCTCGCGGGGGGGAACAATGAGCAGTTCTTC,CSASLAGGNNEQFF
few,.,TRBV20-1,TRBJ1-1,TGCAGTGCTGAGACCCGACTCAACCACAGGGCTAACACTGAAGCTTTCTTT,CSAETRLNHRANTEAFF
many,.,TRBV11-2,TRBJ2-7,TGTGCCAGCAGCTTAGGAAGGGGGACAAGGAGCTCCTACGAGCAGTACTTC,CASSLGRGTRSSYEQYF
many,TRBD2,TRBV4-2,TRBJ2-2,TGTGCCAGCAGCCAAGGACAACTAGCGGGGGGCAGGGGGACCGGGGAGCTGTTTTTT,CASSQGQLAGGRGTGELFF
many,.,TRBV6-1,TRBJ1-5,TGTGCCAGCAGGCGACAGAGTTATAGCAATCAGCCCCAGCATTTT,CASRRQSYSNQPQHF
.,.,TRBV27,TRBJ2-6,TGTGCCAGCACGGGGGCCACTACCTCTGGGGCCAACGTCCTGACTTTC,CASTGATTSGANVLTF
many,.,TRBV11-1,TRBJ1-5,TGTGCCAGCAGCCACCGGGGACCCAATCAGCCCCAGCATTTT,CASSHRGPNQPQHF
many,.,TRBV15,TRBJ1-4,TGTGCCACCCGGGGGGTATCAAGCGCTAATGAAAAACTGTTTTTT,CATRGVSSANEKLFF
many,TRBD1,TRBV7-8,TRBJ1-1,TGTGCCAGCAGCAAGACTGGGACAGGGGGCACTGAAGCTTTCTTT,CASSKTGTGGTEAFF
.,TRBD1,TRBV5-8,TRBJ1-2,TGTGCCAGCAGGTGGGCGGCCTGGACAGGGAGAGGAGGCTACACCTTC,CASRWAAWTGRGGYTF
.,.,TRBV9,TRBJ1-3,TGTGCCAGCAGCCCTCACCAGACGGGCTCTGGAAACACCATATATTTT,CASSPHQTGSGNTIYF
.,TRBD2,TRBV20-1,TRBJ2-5,TGCAGTGCACGGACTAGCGGGGGGGCCGTCCAAGAGACCCAGTACTTC,CSARTSGGAVQETQYF
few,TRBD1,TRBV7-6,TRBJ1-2,TGTGCCAGCAGCCTGACCAACAGGGGTGGCTACACCTTC,CASSLTNRGGYTF
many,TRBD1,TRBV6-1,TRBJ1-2,TGTGCCAGCAGCCTCGCAGGTGGACAGGGGGTCTATGGCTACACCTTC,CASSLAGGQGVYGYTF
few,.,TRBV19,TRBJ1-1,TGTGCCAGTAGTACTAAGATGACAGCGAAGAACACTGAAGCTTTCTTT,CASSTKMTAKNTEAFF
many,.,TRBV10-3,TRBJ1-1,TGTGCCATCGGTGCCAGATCGAACACTGAAGCTTTCTTT,CAIGARSNTEAFF
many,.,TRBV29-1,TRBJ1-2,TGCAGCGTAGCCGGGTCCTACTATGGCTACACCTTC,CSVAGSYYGYTF